This T cell receptor beta chain was recorded in a study of OX40 agonist ivuxolimab in advanced cancers. Regarding the study in general: Ivuxolimab was a fully human IgG2 agonistic monoclonal antibody targeting the costimulatory receptor OX40 (CD134). Three dose-escalation patients achieved partial responses, one with hepatocellular carcinoma and two with cutaneous melanoma. Intravenous ivuxolimab was administered to patients every 2 weeks at six dose levels: 0.01, 0.1, 0.3, 1.5, 3 and 10 mg/kg. Patients were allowed to have had prior anti-PD-1, anti-PD-L1 or anti-CTLA-4 therapy, and approximately 41% of the dose-escalation patients had previously received checkpoint inhibitors. Of the roughly 51 patients in dose escalation, about 20 had hepatocellular carcinoma, approximately 15 had melanoma, 9 had renal cell carcinoma and 9 had head and neck cancer. The paper covers the monotherapy dose-escalation part of the phase I ivuxolimab trial, which included N ≈ 50 patients. Peripheral TCRbeta sequencing was intended to test whether TCR sequence diversity was altered and clonal T-cell expansion was caused by ivuxolimab. In the dose-escalation cohort, 75% to 90% of patients were male, and the mean age was around 60 years with a range of about 20 to 80. Study-wide conclusions, independent of this receptor: At doses of 0.1 to 3.0 mg/kg, clonal expansion of both CD4+ and CD8+ blood T cells was observed from baseline to week 6. Which antigens the clonally expanded peripheral T cells were specific for was not determined. In partial responders in the 0.1-3.0 mg/kg groups, normalized peripheral clonal expansion was found to be among the lowest, especially among CD8+ T cells. Low levels of normalized T-cell clonal expansion were also shown by some nonresponding patients. After ivuxolimab, CD8+ T cells had more expanded clones than CD4+ T cells on average.

Patients with autoimmune disease history or receiving systemic immunosuppression were excluded from the trial. Peripheral blood for TCR sequencing was collected from all dose cohorts at baseline, on cycle 4 day 1, and on cycle 7 day 1. The samples were taken from a phase I, first-in-human, multicenter, open-label dose-escalation trial of ivuxolimab. Adults with locally advanced or metastatic melanoma, renal cell, hepatocellular, or head and neck squamous cell carcinoma were enrolled in the trial. CD4+ and CD8+ T cells were sorted separately from peripheral blood before TCR sequencing. To sequence the TCRbeta CDR3 region, genomic DNA was isolated from the sorted cells. The immunoSEQ Assay was used to sequence the TCRbeta CDR3 regions. The clones in this table, taken by TCRdb from immuneACCESS, are in-frame only. Not every clone is retained; where verified, under half of the shortfall comes from an unresolved V gene, and the cause of the rest is unknown. The table for this sample lists approximately 86,000 clones; around 84% of them were counted only once. The ten biggest clones cover 5.5% to 7% of the sample.

Of note for this clone: The antigen it binds to is not known. Per-nucleotide qualities are absent, and no much larger clonotype sits a single base away.

From a lookup of the germline V gene, CDR1 and CDR2 are MNHEY and SVGAGI. The CDR3 starts with the cysteine, ends with the phenylalanine, and has 11 residues. Only the CDR3 DNA stays, 33 bases, in frame from base 1. V is cut by 6 bases and J by 4 bases, and the space between the germline ends is 3 bases. The source is an adult with an advanced solid tumor such as melanoma, head and neck, liver or kidney cancer. The chain uses TRBV6-5 and TRBJ1-4, with no confident D gene call. This material consisted of CD4+ or CD8+ T cells sorted from blood, taken in a trial of the OX40 agonist ivuxolimab. The CDR3 is CASRGNEKLFF. The nucleotide sequence is TGTGCCAGCAGAGGTAATGAAAAACTGTTTTTT.